Below, 15 T cell receptor beta chains from the same sample are listed, as sequenced in a study of tumor-infiltrating lymphocytes in primary liver carcinoma. DNA and RNA were both co-extracted from roughly 18-30 mg of bulk tissue that had not been sorted. TCR beta cDNA came from approximately 540 ng total RNA, primed with a constant-region primer. What produced the TCR beta libraries was three nested multiplex PCR rounds using slightly modified ARM-PCR. A C-beta reverse primer and TRBV1-TRBV30 forward primers served in each of the first two PCR rounds, at 10 cycles apiece. TCRdb used MiXCR to reprocess the multiplex PCR reads, holding one entry per CDR3 protein. The sample contains 70,000 to 85,000 distinct CDR3 sequences, about 64% of which appear only once. Sequencing was carried out using liver tumor tissue from sampling region 4. The subset denotes: tumor region T4, right-lateral pole. The source of these receptors is a woman in her fifties or sixties with primary liver carcinoma and hepatitis B virus infection.

The chain recombines TRBV4-1 with TRBJ2-3; D perhaps matches TRBD2 (6 bases). The CDR3 totals 16 residues. The V and J ends lost 4 bases and 2 bases respectively, with 16 bases between them. Germline CDR1 MGHRA, CDR2 YSYEKL. The CDR3 loop is CASSLGISGYTDTQYF. Written as DNA, the CDR3 is TGCGCCAGCAGCCTCGGGATTAGCGGATACACAGATACGCAGTATTTT.

This clonotype is medium-sized in the sample. The chain joins TRBV4-1 to TRBJ1-1; no firm D call. This CDR3 has 14 residues. Germline values: CDR1 MGHRA, CDR2 YSYEKL. V gave up 4 bases and J gave up 1 base, with 10 bases separating them. CDR3 sequence reads: CASSLRIGNTEAFF. CDR3 coding DNA: TGCGCCAGCAGCCTTAGGATCGGGAACACTGAAGCTTTCTTT.

Concerning this clonotype: The junction departs from the called germline gene at one end, perhaps through a read error. This chain joins TRBV10-3 and TRBJ1-2; the D gene is possibly TRBD1 (6 bases). This CDR3 spans 16 amino acids. The germline V gene encodes CDR1 ENHRY and CDR2 SYGVKD. CDR3 coding DNA: TGTACCATCAAACCCCGTCGGGGGACACTCGACTATGGCCACACCTTC. Its translation: CTIKPRRGTLDYGHTF.

This clonotype was detected only a few times. This clone may be a read error of a much larger clone one base away. The chain couples TRBV5-1 to TRBJ1-2, with D unresolved. The germline CDR1 and CDR2 sequences are SGHRS and YFSETQ. The CDR3 has 15 residues. Trimming removed 0 bases from V and 6 bases from J, with 15 bases in between. For the CDR3, the DNA is TGCGCCAGCAGCTTGGTCTTACGGCAGAGCGATGGCTACACCTTC. This sequence encodes CASSLVLRQSDGYTF. Drawing the rest from reference TRBV5-1 and TRBJ1-2, the complete variable domain is KAGVTQTPRYLIKTRGQQVTLSCSPISGHRSVSWYQQTPGQGLQFLFEYFSETQRNKGNFPGRFSGRQFSNSRSEMNVSTLELGDSALYLCASSLVLRQSDGYTFGSGTRLTVV.

This clonotype was seen ten or more times. This sequence joins TRBV12-3 or TRBV12-4 and TRBJ2-3, with 7 nucleotides matching TRBD2. Trimming at V came to 4 bases and at J to 2 bases, leaving 6 bases not matched to a gene. The CDR3 length is 15 residues. Here the CDR3 reads CASSSGGLTTDTQYF. The DNA of the CDR3 is TGTGCCAGCAGTTCTGGGGGACTAACCACAGATACGCAGTATTTT.

This clonotype was seen just once. The junction departs from germline at one end; a sequencing error may be responsible. The chain couples TRBV28 to TRBJ1-4, with 9 bases lining up with TRBD1. The length of the CDR3 is 15 residues. Germline CDR1 reads MDHEN; CDR2 reads SYDVKM. For the CDR3, the DNA is TGTGCCAGCAGTTTAACCGGGACAGGGAACGAAAAACTGTTCTTT. Translated: CASSLTGTGNEKLFF.

This chain uses TRBV6-6 with TRBJ2-2, with D perhaps TRBD1 (5 bases). The ends were cut back, 0 bases at V and 7 bases at J, with 12 bases in the middle. The CDR3 runs 15 residues. Germline values: CDR1 MNHNY, CDR2 SVGAGI (reference sequence). The CDR3 spells CASSYSWGVVGELFF. In DNA form, the CDR3 reads TGTGCCAGCAGTTACTCCTGGGGCGTAGTCGGGGAGCTGTTTTTT.

About this clonotype: A much larger clonotype is one base distant, so this may be a read error. The chain links TRBV28 to TRBJ2-6; D uncertain. V was pared by 6 bases and J by 0 bases, with 18 bases between. Per germline, CDR1 MDHEN and CDR2 SYDVKM. The CDR3 runs 18 residues. This chain's CDR3 is CASRAYSGRNSGANVLTF. In nucleotides, the CDR3 is TGTGCCAGCAGGGCTTACTCAGGACGGAACTCTGGGGCCAACGTCCTGACTTTC.

As concerns this clonotype: One junction end disagrees with the germline gene, perhaps due to a read error. The CDR3 bases are TGTGCCGGCAGCTTTTTGGGTAGTACAGATACGCACTATTTT. This translates into CAGSFLGSTDTHYF. This chain connects TRBV5-4 to TRBJ2-3, with D uncertain. Germline V gene sequence: CDR1 SGHNT, CDR2 YYREEE (reference sequence). CDR3 length: 14 amino acids.

J is TRBJ2-5 and V is TRBV28; 13 bases line up with TRBD2. From germline, CDR1 is MDHEN and CDR2 SYDVKM. The CDR3 loop spans 16 amino acids. After removal of 6 bases from V and 5 bases from J, the junction contained 9 bases not matched to a gene. In nucleotides, the CDR3 is TGTGCCAGCAGCACACTAGCGGGAGGGCGGTGGGAGACCCAGTACTTC. The encoded protein is CASSTLAGGRWETQYF.

At least ten counts were recorded for this clonotype. CDR3 protein: CASSLDGGQRTQYF. Here the CDR3 DNA reads TGCGCCAGCAGCTTGGACGGGGGGCAGAGGACCCAGTACTTC. The gene calls are TRBV5-1 and TRBJ2-5, with D possibly being TRBD2 (7 bases). The CDR3 sequence is 14 residues long. The germline V and J ends were trimmed by 0 bases and 7 bases, with 13 bases remaining between them. Per germline, CDR1 SGHRS and CDR2 YFSETQ.

Comment on this clonotype: A much larger clone sits a single nucleotide away, making a read error possible. This chain uses TRBV30 with TRBJ1-2, with TRBD1 matching 9 bases. With 0 bases clipped from V and 3 bases from J, the junction kept 8 bases outside the gene matches. Germline CDR1 GTSNPN, CDR2 SVGIG (reference sequence). The CDR3 sequence is 16 residues long. CDR3 residues: CAWSVRVRDRDYGYTF. In DNA form, the CDR3 reads TGTGCCTGGAGTGTACGAGTCCGGGACAGGGACTATGGCTACACCTTC. The complete variable domain, with remaining parts taken from reference TRBV30 and TRBJ1-2, reads SQTIHQWPATLVQPVGSPLSLECTVEGTSNPNLYWYRQAAGRGLQLLFYSVGIGQISSEVPQNLSASRPQDRQFILSSKKLLLSDSGFYLCAWSVRVRDRDYGYTFGSGTRLTVV.

Comments on this clonotype: Likely a read error: the CDR3 ends without its conserved phenylalanine or tryptophan. The chain links TRBV28 to TRBJ2-3; D is unresolved. CDR1 is MDHEN, CDR2 SYDVKM, per germline. The length of the CDR3 is 15 residues. CDR3 amino acids: CDSSVPGRGTDTQYL. The CDR3, as DNA: TGTGACAGCAGCGTACCGGGCCGCGGCACAGATACGCAGTATCTT.

This clonotype was seen ten or more times. The chain uses TRBV6-1 and TRBJ2-7, with D perhaps TRBD2 (6 bases). Trimming stripped 1 base from V and 2 bases from J, with 12 bases between. The CDR3 totals 15 residues. Germline loops: CDR1 MNHNS, CDR2 SASEGT. CDR3 region: CASSEGASETYEQYF. In DNA, the CDR3 is TGTGCCAGCAGTGAAGGAGCTAGCGAAACCTACGAGCAGTACTTC.

With regard to this clonotype: The CDR3 does not close with the conserved phenylalanine or tryptophan, likely indicating a read error. The DNA is left out, because the CDR3 cannot be placed on it with certainty; the CDR3 is given as TCRdb lists it. The rearrangement uses TRBV12-3 or TRBV12-4 and TRBJ2-1. The CDR3 spans 13 amino acids, including both terminal residues. CDR3: CASSSGVHNEQSI.